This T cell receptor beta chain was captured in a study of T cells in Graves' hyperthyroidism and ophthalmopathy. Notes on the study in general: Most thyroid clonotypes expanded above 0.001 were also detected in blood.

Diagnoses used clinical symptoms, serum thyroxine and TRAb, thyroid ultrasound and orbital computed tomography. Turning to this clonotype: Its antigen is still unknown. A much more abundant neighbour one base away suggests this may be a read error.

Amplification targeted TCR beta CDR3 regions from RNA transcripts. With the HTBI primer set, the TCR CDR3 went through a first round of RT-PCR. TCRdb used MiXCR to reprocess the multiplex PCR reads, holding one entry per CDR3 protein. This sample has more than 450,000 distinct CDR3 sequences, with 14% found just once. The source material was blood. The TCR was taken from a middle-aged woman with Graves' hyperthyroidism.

This CDR3 is CASRGTGMNTVAFF. CDR3 in DNA: TGTGCCAGCAGGGGGACAGGGATGAACACTGTAGCTTTCTTT. The rearrangement uses TRBV28 and TRBJ1-1, with 9 bases identical to TRBD1. This CDR3 contains 14 residues. The germline CDR1 and CDR2 sequences are MDHEN and SYDVKM.